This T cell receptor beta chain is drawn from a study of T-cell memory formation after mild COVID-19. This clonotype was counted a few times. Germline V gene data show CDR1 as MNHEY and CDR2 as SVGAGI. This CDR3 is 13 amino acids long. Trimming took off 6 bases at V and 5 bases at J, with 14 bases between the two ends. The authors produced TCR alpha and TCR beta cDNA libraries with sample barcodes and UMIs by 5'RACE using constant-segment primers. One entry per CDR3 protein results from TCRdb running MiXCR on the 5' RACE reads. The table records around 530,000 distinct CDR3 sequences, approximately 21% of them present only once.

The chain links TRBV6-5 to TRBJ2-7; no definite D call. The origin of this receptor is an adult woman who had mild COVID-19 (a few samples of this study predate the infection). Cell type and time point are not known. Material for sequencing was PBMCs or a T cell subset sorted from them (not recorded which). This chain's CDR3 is CASRPGPWDEQYF. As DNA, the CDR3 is TGTGCCAGCAGACCCGGGCCCTGGGACGAGCAGTACTTC.